Following are 20 T cell receptor beta chains from one sample sequenced in a study of post-analysis software for immune sequencing data. Overall study results and limits: Comparison of patients with controls showed about 5 TRBV segments more frequent in patients, TRBV5-6, TRBV5-1 and TRBV20-1 among them.

Their recognized antigens are unknown. Incorporated into the TCR beta cDNA libraries were unique molecular identifiers, which served to reduce PCR and sequencing biases. Each CDR3 protein gets one entry after TCRdb re-called the PCR reads with MiXCR. The data show about 260,000 distinct CDR3 sequences, roughly a third seen once. Material: blood. These receptors were obtained from a girl aged 5-17 years with multiple sclerosis.

V and J are TRBV7-2 and TRBJ2-5; D is ambiguous. CDR1 SGHTA and CDR2 FQGNSA come from the germline V gene. The CDR3 runs 13 residues. Trimming took 5 bases from V and 5 from J, leaving 12 bases between them. The CDR3 bases are TGTGCCAGCAGCGTAAATAAGGGCGAGACCCAGTACTTC. Its protein is CASSVNKGETQYF.

This clonotype was seen many times. The chain is built from TRBV7-8 and TRBJ2-3; TRBD2 matches 13 bases. V trimming: 5 bases; J trimming: 6 bases; junction bases outside the gene matches: 8. Per germline, CDR1 SGHVS and CDR2 FQNEAQ. The CDR3 has 16 residues. CDR3 residues: CASSHRTSGRMDTQYF. CDR3 nucleotide sequence: TGTGCCAGCAGCCACCGGACTAGCGGGAGAATGGATACGCAGTATTTT.

In the case of this clonotype: A clone one base away is much larger, so this may be a read error. The chain uses TRBV5-1 and TRBJ1-2, with D maybe TRBD1 (5 bases). The V end lost 3 bases, the J end lost 5 bases, and 14 bases lay between the germline ends. Germline CDR1 SGHRS, CDR2 YFSETQ. CDR3 length: 14 amino acids. As DNA, the CDR3 is TGCGCCAGCAGCTGGGGGGGGACGGATTATGGCTACACCTTC. Protein product: CASSWGGTDYGYTF.

This clonotype was found many times. The chain is built from TRBV28 and TRBJ2-1; possible D gene TRBD2, 5 bases. The V gene lost 6 bases and the J gene lost 10 bases, with 16 bases spanning the gap. Germline-derived CDR1 and CDR2 are MDHEN and SYDVKM. CDR3 size: 13 residues. The chain's CDR3 is CASSPGLPGEQFF. Here the CDR3 DNA reads TGTGCCAGCAGCCCCGGACTCCCGGGGGAGCAGTTCTTC.

This clonotype has just one count. Since a much larger clone is just one base distant, this may be a read error. CDR3 in amino acids: CSARGTGVSTDTQYF. CDR3 nucleotide sequence: TGCAGTGCTAGAGGGACTGGCGTTAGCACAGATACGCAGTATTTT. The V and J genes are TRBV20-1 and TRBJ2-3; the D gene is possibly TRBD2 (5 bases). Germline V gene lookup returns CDR1 DFQATT and CDR2 SNEGSKA (reference sequence). Between the trimmed V and J ends, which lost 1 base and 0 bases, there was a span of 11 bases. The length of the CDR3 is 15 residues.

V and J are TRBV5-5 and TRBJ2-2, with a weak D call TRBD2 (5 bases). The CDR3 extends over 13 amino acids. V lost 7 bases and J 4 bases, leaving 11 bases between the germline ends. Germline loops: CDR1 SGHKS, CDR2 YYEKEE (reference sequence). DNA for the CDR3: TGTGCCAGCCGCGGGTCGACCACCGGGGAGCTGTTTTTT. Translating gives CASRGSTTGELFF.

In its sample, this clonotype was seen many times. V and J are TRBV27 and TRBJ1-1; 8 nucleotides line up with TRBD1. Germline V lookup: CDR1 MNHEY, CDR2 SMNVEV (reference sequence). The V and J ends lost 8 bases and 4 bases, in that order; junction bases with no gene match: 6. The CDR3 has 13 amino acids. The CDR3 nucleotides read TGTGCCAGCGCGACAGGGGCGGGCACTGAAGCTTTCTTT. As protein: CASATGAGTEAFF.

This clonotype was observed many times. The rearrangement joins TRBV12-3 or TRBV12-4 to TRBJ2-6; D remains ambiguous. This CDR3 is 14 amino acids long. The V end lost 8 bases, the J end lost 0 bases, and 8 bases lay between the germline ends. The DNA of the CDR3 is TGTGCCAGCTGTTCGAGCTCTGGGGCCAACGTCCTGACTTTC. This sequence encodes CASCSSSGANVLTF.

There are many counts of this clonotype. The chain combines TRBV5-1 with TRBJ2-1, with 7 bases that match TRBD2. CDR3 length equals 16 residues. CDR1 and CDR2 (germline): SGHRS, YFSETQ. With 0 bases clipped from V and 6 bases from J, the junction kept 9 bases outside the gene matches. CDR3 bases: TGCGCCAGCAGCTTGGCCGGTATGCGGGGGAGCAATGAGCAGTTCTTC. Residues: CASSLAGMRGSNEQFF.

CDR3 bases: TGCGCCAGCAGCCCCCTGCAGGGAATCTCTGGAAACACCATATATTTT. Its protein is CASSPLQGISGNTIYF. The V and J genes are TRBV5-1 and TRBJ1-3, with D possibly matching TRBD1 (5 bases). Trimming cost V 4 bases and J 0 bases, with 14 bases left between them. CDR1 and CDR2 (germline): SGHRS, YFSETQ. The CDR3 covers 16 residues.

The chain links TRBV20-1 to TRBJ2-1; 7 nucleotides agree with TRBD1. Looked up from germline, CDR1 is DFQATT and CDR2 is SNEGSKA (reference sequence). The CDR3 spans 15 residues. Trimming took 2 bases from V and 13 from J; bases not matched to a gene: 17. CDR3 coding DNA: TGCAGTGCTAGACCCCCGACAGGGACGGGCGAGACCCAGTTCTTC. Protein: CSARPPTGTGETQFF.

In its sample, this clonotype was seen many times. The J gene is TRBJ2-1, the V gene TRBV10-2; D could derive from TRBD1 or TRBD2 (6 bases each). Between the trimmed V and J ends, which lost 6 bases and 1 base, there was a span of 13 bases. Germline V lookup: CDR1 WSHSY, CDR2 SAAADI. There are 15 residues in the CDR3. The CDR3: CASSVGGGSYNEQFF. The CDR3 DNA sequence: TGCGCCAGCAGCGTCGGAGGGGGGTCCTACAATGAGCAGTTCTTC.

In its sample, this clonotype was seen many times. V gene TRBV20-1 combines with J gene TRBJ2-7, with D uncertain. CDR1 DFQATT and CDR2 SNEGSKA come from the germline V gene (reference sequence). This CDR3 has 14 residues. V was shortened by 1 base and J by 0 bases, with 10 bases between the two germline ends. CDR3 residues: CSARGSLSSYEQYF. The CDR3 nucleotides read TGCAGTGCTAGAGGCTCGCTAAGCTCCTACGAGCAGTACTTC.

This chain joins TRBV7-8 and TRBJ2-7; 8 positions match TRBD2. Germline values: CDR1 SGHVS, CDR2 FQNEAQ. The CDR3 extends over 11 amino acids. Losses at the gene ends were 8 bases for V and 9 bases for J; bases not matched to a gene: 6. The CDR3 nucleotides are TGTGCCAGCGGCATAGCGGGAACGCAGTACTTC. Translation gives CASGIAGTQYF.

The table lists this clonotype with many counts. The V and J genes are TRBV6-1 and TRBJ2-1; 8 bases align to TRBD2. The trim removed 0 bases at V and 7 bases at J, leaving 11 bases unmatched. The CDR3 extends over 17 amino acids. Germline V gives CDR1 MNHNS, CDR2 SASEGT. CDR3 sequence reads: CASSEARIGTGGNEQFF. The CDR3 nucleotides read TGTGCCAGCAGTGAAGCGCGAATCGGGACGGGGGGGAATGAGCAGTTCTTC.

The chain carries TRBV9 and TRBJ2-1, with 12 bases that match TRBD2. Germline values: CDR1 SGDLS, CDR2 YYNGEE. The CDR3 spans 17 residues. V shed 0 bases, J shed 10 bases, and the junction held 11 bases outside the gene matches. The chain's CDR3 is CASSVAPGTSGLREQFF. The CDR3, as DNA: TGTGCCAGCAGCGTAGCCCCCGGGACTAGCGGGCTCAGGGAGCAGTTCTTC.

The chain links TRBV20-1 to TRBJ2-7; no definite D call. V lost 5 bases, J lost 1 base, and 6 bases lay in between. Germline V gene lookup returns CDR1 DFQATT and CDR2 SNEGSKA (reference sequence). The CDR3 has 11 amino acids. CDR3 DNA sequence: TGCAGTGCTTTGAATTCCTACGAGCAGTACTTC. It yields the protein CSALNSYEQYF.

This clonotype has a count of ten or more. The J gene is TRBJ2-1, the V gene TRBV20-1; 15 positions agree with TRBD2. Trimming cost V 5 bases and J 12 bases; bases outside gene matches: 5. In germline, CDR1 is DFQATT, CDR2 SNEGSKA (reference sequence). This CDR3 has 13 residues. DNA of the CDR3: TGCAGTGCTGGAGGACTAGCGGGAGGGGGGCAGTTCTTC. The encoded protein is CSAGGLAGGGQFF.

In its sample, this clonotype was seen a few times. The chain couples TRBV12-3 or TRBV12-4 to TRBJ2-2, with D hard to call. V shed 4 bases and J shed 6 bases, with 3 bases lying between them. The CDR3 is made up of 11 amino acids. CDR3 bases: TGTGCCAGCAGTTCCTCCGGGGAGCTGTTTTTT. Translated, it gives CASSSSGELFF.

This clonotype turned up a few times. The chain has TRBV3-1 and TRBJ2-3; 7 bases fit TRBD1. V lost 4 bases to trimming and J lost 1 base; unmatched junction nucleotides: 5. The germline V gene has CDR1 LGHDT and CDR2 YNNKEL (reference sequence). The CDR3 covers 15 residues. The CDR3 loop reads CASSLPGQGTDTQYF. The DNA of the CDR3 is TGTGCCAGCAGCCTCCCAGGACAGGGCACAGATACGCAGTATTTT.